Below are 9 T cell receptor beta chains sequenced from a single sample in a study of T cell changes during pregnancy in multiple sclerosis. Here immunoSEQ multiplex PCR was the method, and the copy in TCRdb shows in-frame clones only, minus some. The sample records about 60,000 clones, around 93% being singletons. Sequences were derived from peripheral blood, sampled after pregnancy. These receptors originate from a female donor with multiple sclerosis, enrolled in a pregnancy study.

The gene calls are TRBV2 and TRBJ2-7, with 7 bases identical to TRBD2. J gave up 0 bases and V 8 bases, and 7 bases lay outside the gene matches. The germline V gene has CDR1 SNHLY and CDR2 FYNNEI. The CDR3 has 14 amino acids. The CDR3 reads CASPAGGSSYEQYF. The CDR3 bases are TGTGCCAGCCCAGCGGGCGGGAGCTCCTACGAGCAGTACTTC.

The chain carries TRBV7-6 and TRBJ2-5, with 8 positions matching TRBD1. The germline gives CDR1 SGHVS, CDR2 FNYEAQ. The CDR3 runs to 19 residues. The ends lost 1 base at V and 7 bases at J; junction bases unmatched: 20. CDR3 in amino acids: CASSLVRLETGVSPGTQYF. In nucleotides, the CDR3 is TGTGCCAGCAGCTTAGTTCGGTTGGAGACAGGGGTTTCACCAGGGACCCAGTACTTC.

This chain connects TRBV6-1 to TRBJ2-1, with TRBD1 as a possible D gene (6 bases). Trimming stripped 11 bases from V and 2 bases from J, with 13 bases between. Looked up from germline, CDR1 is MNHNS and CDR2 is SASEGT. This CDR3 contains 13 residues. The CDR3 DNA reads TGTGCCGGTGGGCAGGGGACCTACAATGAGCAGTTCTTC. It encodes CAGGQGTYNEQFF.

The rearrangement joins TRBV28 to TRBJ2-2; TRBD2 is a possible D gene (5 bases). The V end was cut by 2 bases, the J end by 1 base, with 5 bases between. Germline CDR1 MDHEN, CDR2 SYDVKM. CDR3 size: 14 residues. In DNA form, the CDR3 reads TGTGCCAGCAGTTTAGGAGGGAACACCGGGGAGCTGTTTTTT. This encodes CASSLGGNTGELFF.

This chain links TRBV7-6 with TRBJ1-1; 11 bases are shared with TRBD1. Germline-derived CDR1 and CDR2 are SGHVS and FNYEAQ. The CDR3 runs to 16 residues. The ends lost 5 bases at V and 2 bases at J; junction bases unmatched: 7. The CDR3 DNA reads as TGTGCCAGCAGCCTCGGGACAGGGGGGACAAACACTGAAGCTTTCTTT. Amino acid sequence: CASSLGTGGTNTEAFF.

J is TRBJ2-7 and V is TRBV7-2; 7 nucleotides align to TRBD1. CDR3 length: 15 residues. Trimming took 5 bases from V and 2 from J; bases not matched to a gene: 9. Germline V gives CDR1 SGHTA, CDR2 FQGNSA. CDR3: CASSPPPGQTYEQYF. Here the CDR3 DNA reads TGTGCCAGCAGCCCCCCTCCGGGACAGACCTACGAGCAGTACTTC.

The V call is TRBV7-9, the J call TRBJ2-7; D not certain. The germline V gene has CDR1 SEHNR and CDR2 FQNEAQ (reference sequence). The CDR3 runs to 14 residues. The V gene lost 1 base and the J gene lost 2 bases, with 9 bases spanning the gap. The CDR3 nucleotides are TGTGCCAGCAGCTTAGGGAGAGTAGCCTACGAGCAGTACTTC. Protein product: CASSLGRVAYEQYF.

This chain connects TRBV18 to TRBJ1-1, with no clear D. CDR3 length equals 14 residues. V was pared by 6 bases and J by 0 bases, with 11 bases between. Germline V CDR1 and CDR2: KGHSH, LQKENI. The CDR3 coding sequence is TGTGCCAGCTCCTTAAGCATCATGAACACTGAAGCTTTCTTT. It yields the protein CASSLSIMNTEAFF.

This chain joins TRBV29-1 and TRBJ1-1; perhaps TRBD1 as D (6 bases). The V end was cut by 5 bases, the J end by 6 bases, with 13 bases between. This CDR3 region has 12 residues. Germline CDR1 SQVTM, CDR2 ANQGSEA. CDR3 in amino acids: CSVNRGAAEAFF. The CDR3 nucleotides are TGCAGCGTTAACCGGGGGGCAGCTGAAGCTTTCTTT.